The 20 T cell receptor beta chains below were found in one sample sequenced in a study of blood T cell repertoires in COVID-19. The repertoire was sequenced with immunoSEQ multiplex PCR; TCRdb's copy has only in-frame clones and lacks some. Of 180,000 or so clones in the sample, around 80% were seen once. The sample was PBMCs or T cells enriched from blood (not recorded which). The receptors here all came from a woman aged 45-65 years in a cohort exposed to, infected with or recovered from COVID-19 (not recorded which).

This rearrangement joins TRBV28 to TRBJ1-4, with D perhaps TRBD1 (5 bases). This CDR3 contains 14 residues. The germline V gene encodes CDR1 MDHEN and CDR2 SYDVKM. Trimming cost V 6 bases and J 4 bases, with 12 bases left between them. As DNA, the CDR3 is TGTGCCAGCAGAGCTGGACAAGATAATGAAAAACTGTTTTTT. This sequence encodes CASRAGQDNEKLFF. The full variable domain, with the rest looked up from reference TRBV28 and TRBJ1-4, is DVKVTQSSRYLVKRTGEKVFLECVQDMDHENMFWYRQDPGLGLRLIYFSYDVKMKEKGDIPEGYSVSREKKERFSLILESASTNQTSMYLCASRAGQDNEKLFFGSGTQLSVL.

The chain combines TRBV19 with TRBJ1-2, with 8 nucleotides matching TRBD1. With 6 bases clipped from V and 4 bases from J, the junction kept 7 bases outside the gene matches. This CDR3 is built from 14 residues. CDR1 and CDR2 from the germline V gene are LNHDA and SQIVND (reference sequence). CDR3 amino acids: CASRSRGLSYGYTF. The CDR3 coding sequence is TGTGCCAGTAGGAGCAGGGGGCTCAGCTATGGCTACACCTTC.

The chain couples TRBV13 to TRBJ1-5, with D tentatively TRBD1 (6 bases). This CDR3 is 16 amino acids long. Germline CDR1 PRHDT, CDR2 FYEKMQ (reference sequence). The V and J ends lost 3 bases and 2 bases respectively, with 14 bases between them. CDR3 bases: TGTGCCAGCAGCTTCGGGGGGCGAAAGGGCAATCAGCCCCAGCATTTT. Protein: CASSFGGRKGNQPQHF.

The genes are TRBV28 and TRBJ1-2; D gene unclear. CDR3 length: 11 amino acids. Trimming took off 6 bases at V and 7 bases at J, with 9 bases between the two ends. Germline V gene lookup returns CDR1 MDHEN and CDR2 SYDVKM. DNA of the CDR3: TGTGCCAGCAGCCCTAGCGGTGGCTACACCTTC. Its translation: CASSPSGGYTF.

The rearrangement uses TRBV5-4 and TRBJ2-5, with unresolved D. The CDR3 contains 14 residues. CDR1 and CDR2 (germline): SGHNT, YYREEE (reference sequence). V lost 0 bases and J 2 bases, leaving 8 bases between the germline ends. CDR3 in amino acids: CASSLGGSQETQYF. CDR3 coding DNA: TGTGCCAGCAGCTTGGGTGGCAGTCAAGAGACCCAGTACTTC.

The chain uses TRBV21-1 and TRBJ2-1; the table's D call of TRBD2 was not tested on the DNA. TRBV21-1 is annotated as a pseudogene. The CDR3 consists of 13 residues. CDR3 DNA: TGTGCCACCGCTTCGAGCTCCTACAATGAGCAGTTCTTC. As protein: CATASSSYNEQFF.

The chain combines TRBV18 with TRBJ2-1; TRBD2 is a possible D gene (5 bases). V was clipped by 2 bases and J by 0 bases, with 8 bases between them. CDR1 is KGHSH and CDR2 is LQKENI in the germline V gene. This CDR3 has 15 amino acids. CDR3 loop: CASSPSGSSYNEQFF. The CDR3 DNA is TGTGCCAGCTCACCAAGCGGAAGCTCCTACAATGAGCAGTTCTTC.

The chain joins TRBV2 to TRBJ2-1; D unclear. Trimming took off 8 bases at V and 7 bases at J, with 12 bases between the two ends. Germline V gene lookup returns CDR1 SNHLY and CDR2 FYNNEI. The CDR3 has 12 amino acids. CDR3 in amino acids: CASSPVRNEQFF. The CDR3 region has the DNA TGTGCCAGCTCCCCGGTCCGTAATGAGCAGTTCTTC.

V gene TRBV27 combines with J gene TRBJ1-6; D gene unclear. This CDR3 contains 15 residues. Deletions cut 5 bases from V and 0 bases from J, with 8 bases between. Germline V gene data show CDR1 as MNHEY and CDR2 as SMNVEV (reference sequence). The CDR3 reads CASSIRPSYNSPLHF. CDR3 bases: TGTGCCAGCAGTATCCGTCCCTCCTATAATTCACCCCTCCACTTT.

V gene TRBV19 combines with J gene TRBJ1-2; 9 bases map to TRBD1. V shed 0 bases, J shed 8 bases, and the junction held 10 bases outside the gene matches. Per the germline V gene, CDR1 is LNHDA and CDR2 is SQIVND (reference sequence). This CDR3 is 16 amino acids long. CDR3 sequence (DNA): TGTGCCAGTAGTATAGATGTTGCGGGACAGGGCCACGGCTACACCTTC. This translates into CASSIDVAGQGHGYTF.

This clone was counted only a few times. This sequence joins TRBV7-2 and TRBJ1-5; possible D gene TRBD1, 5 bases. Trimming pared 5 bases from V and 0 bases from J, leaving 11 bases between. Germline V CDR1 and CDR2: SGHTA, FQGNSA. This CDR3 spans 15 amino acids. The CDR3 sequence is CASSPGDYSNQPQHF. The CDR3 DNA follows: TGTGCCAGCAGCCCGGGGGATTATAGCAATCAGCCCCAGCATTTT.

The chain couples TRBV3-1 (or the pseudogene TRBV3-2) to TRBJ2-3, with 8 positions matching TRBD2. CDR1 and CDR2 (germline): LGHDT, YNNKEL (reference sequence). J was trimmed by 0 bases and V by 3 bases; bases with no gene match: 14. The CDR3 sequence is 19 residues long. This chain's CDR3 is CASSQELAEVGSSTDTQYF. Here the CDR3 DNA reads TGTGCCAGCAGCCAGGAACTAGCGGAGGTGGGATCTAGCACAGATACGCAGTATTTT.

The CDR3 DNA sequence: TGTGCCAACACGGAGGGCAATCAGCCCCAGCATTTT. Encoded protein: CANTEGNQPQHF. V gene TRBV10-3 combines with J gene TRBJ1-5; no firm D call. The V end lost 10 bases, the J end lost 2 bases, and 9 bases lay between the germline ends. The CDR3 is 12 residues long. Germline V lookup: CDR1 ENHRY, CDR2 SYGVKD.

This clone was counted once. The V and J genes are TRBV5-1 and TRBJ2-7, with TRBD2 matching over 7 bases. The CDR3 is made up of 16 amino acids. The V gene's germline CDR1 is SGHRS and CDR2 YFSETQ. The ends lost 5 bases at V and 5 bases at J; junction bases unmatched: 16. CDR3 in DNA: TGCGCCAGCAGATCTGGGGCTAGCGGAACATGGGACGAGCAGTACTTC. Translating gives CASRSGASGTWDEQYF. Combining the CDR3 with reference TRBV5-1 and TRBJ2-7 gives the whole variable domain KAGVTQTPRYLIKTRGQQVTLSCSPISGHRSVSWYQQTPGQGLQFLFEYFSETQRNKGNFPGRFSGRQFSNSRSEMNVSTLELGDSALYLCASRSGASGTWDEQYFGPGTRLTVT.

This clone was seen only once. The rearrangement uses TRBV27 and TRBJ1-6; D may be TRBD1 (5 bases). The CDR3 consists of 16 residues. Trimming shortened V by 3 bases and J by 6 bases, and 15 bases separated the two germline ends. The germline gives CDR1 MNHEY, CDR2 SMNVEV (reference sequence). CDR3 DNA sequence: TGTGCCAGCAGTTTCGGGGGTTCCGTATTTAATTCACCCCTCCACTTT. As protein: CASSFGGSVFNSPLHF.

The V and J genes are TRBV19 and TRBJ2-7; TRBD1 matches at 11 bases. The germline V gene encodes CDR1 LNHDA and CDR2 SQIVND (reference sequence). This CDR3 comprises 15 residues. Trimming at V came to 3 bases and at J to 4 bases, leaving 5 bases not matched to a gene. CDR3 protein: CASSMSGQGAYEQYF. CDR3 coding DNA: TGTGCCAGTAGTATGTCAGGACAGGGGGCTTACGAGCAGTACTTC.

Written as DNA, the CDR3 is TGTGCCAGCAGCCAAGCTGGGAGGGGGTTCCAAGAGACCCAGTACTTC. Translation: CASSQAGRGFQETQYF. The chain links TRBV3-1 (or the pseudogene TRBV3-2) to TRBJ2-5; TRBD2 might be the D (7 bases). This CDR3 spans 16 amino acids. The germline gives CDR1 LGHDT, CDR2 YNNKEL (reference sequence). With 1 base removed from V and 1 base from J, the gap between germline ends came to 13 bases.

The CDR3 region is CASSPGLAGSRTDTQYF. As DNA, the CDR3 is TGTGCCAGCTCACCAGGACTAGCGGGTAGTAGGACAGATACGCAGTATTTT. The rearrangement uses TRBV18 and TRBJ2-3, with 11 bases that match TRBD2. This CDR3 region has 17 residues. V lost 2 bases and J lost 3; bases outside the gene matches: 7. Germline CDR1 and CDR2: KGHSH and LQKENI.

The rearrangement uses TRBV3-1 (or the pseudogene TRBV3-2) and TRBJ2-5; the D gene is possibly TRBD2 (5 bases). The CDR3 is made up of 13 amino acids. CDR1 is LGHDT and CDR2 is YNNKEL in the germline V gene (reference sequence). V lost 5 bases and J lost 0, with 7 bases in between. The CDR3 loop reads CASSGGHQETQYF. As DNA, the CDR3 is TGTGCCAGCAGCGGCGGGCACCAAGAGACCCAGTACTTC.

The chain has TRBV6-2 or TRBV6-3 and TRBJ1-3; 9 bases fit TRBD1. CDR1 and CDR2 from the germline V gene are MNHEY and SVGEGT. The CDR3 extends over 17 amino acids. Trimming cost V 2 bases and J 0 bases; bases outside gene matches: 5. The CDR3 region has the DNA TGTGCCAGCAGTTACCCGCGGACAGGGGACTCTGGAAACACCATATATTTT. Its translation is CASSYPRTGDSGNTIYF.